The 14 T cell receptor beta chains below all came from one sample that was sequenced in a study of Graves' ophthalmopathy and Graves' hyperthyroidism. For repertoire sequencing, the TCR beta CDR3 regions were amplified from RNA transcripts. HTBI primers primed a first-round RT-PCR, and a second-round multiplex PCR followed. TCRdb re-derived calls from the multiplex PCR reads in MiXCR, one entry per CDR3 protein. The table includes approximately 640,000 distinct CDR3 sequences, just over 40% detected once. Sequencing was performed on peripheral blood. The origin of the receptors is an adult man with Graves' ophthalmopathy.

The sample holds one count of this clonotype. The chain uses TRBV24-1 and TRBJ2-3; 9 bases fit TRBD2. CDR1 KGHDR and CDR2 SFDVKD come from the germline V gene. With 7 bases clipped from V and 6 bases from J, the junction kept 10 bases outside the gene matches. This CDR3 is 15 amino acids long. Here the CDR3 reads CATSGRAGGQDTQYF. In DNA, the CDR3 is TGTGCCACCAGCGGACGGGCGGGAGGGCAGGATACGCAGTATTTT.

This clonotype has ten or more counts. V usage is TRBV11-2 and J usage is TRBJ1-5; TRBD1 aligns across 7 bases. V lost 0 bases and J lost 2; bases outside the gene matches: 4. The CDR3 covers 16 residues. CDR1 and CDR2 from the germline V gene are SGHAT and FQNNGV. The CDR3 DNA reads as TGTGCCAGCAGCTTAGATGCCAGGGGGGGCAATCAGCCCCAGCATTTT. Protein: CASSLDARGGNQPQHF.

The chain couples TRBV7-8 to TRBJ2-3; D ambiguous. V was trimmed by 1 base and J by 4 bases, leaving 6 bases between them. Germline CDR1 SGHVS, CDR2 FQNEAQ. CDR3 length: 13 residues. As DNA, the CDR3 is TGTGCCAGCAGCTTAGAGGTCGCAGATACGCAGTATTTT. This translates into CASSLEVADTQYF.

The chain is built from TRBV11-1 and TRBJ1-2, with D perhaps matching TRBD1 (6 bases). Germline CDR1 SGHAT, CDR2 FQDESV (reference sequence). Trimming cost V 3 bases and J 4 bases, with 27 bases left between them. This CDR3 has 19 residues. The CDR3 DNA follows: TGTGCCAGCAGCTTCTACATTTGCAGTGCTACGGACAGTGCCTATGGCTACACCTTC. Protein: CASSFYICSATDSAYGYTF.

For the CDR3, the DNA is TGTGCCAGCAGCGTTACTTCGTGGGACATAAGTAATGAAGCTTTCTTT. This encodes CASSVTSWDISNEAFF. This chain connects TRBV9 to TRBJ1-1; D is perhaps TRBD1 (6 bases). V was shortened by 2 bases and J by 7 bases, with 21 bases between the two germline ends. Germline V gives CDR1 SGDLS, CDR2 YYNGEE. The CDR3 runs to 16 residues.

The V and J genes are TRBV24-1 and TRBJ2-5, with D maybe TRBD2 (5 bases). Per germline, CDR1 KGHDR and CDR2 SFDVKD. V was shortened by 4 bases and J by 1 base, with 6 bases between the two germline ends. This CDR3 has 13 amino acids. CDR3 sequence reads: CATSDLAQETQYF. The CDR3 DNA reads TGTGCCACCAGTGACCTAGCCCAAGAGACCCAGTACTTC.

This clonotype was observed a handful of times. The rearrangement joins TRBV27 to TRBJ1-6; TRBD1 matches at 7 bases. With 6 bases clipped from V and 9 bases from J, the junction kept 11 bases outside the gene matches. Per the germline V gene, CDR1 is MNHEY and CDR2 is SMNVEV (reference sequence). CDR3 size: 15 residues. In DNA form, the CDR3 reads TGTGCCAGCAGCTCGGGACAGATCTTAGGTTCACCCCTCCACTTT. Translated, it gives CASSSGQILGSPLHF.

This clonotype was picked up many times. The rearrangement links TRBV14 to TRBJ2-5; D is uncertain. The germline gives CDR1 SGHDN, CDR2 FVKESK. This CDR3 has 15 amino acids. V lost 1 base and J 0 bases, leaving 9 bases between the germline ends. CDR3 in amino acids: CASSQVGLYQETQYF. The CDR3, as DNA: TGTGCCAGCAGCCAAGTCGGATTGTACCAAGAGACCCAGTACTTC.

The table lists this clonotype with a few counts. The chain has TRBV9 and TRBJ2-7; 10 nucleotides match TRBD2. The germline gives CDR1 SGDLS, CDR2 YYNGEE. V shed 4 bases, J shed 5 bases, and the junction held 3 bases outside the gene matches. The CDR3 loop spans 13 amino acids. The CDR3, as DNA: TGTGCCAGCAGCCAGAGCGGGGGGGACGAGCAGTACTTC. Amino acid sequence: CASSQSGGDEQYF. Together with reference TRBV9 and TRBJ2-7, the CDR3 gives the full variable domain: DSGVTQTPKHLITATGQRVTLRCSPRSGDLSVYWYQQSLDQGLQFLIQYYNGEERAKGNILERFSAQQFPDLHSELNLSSLELGDSALYFCASSQSGGDEQYFGPGTRLTVT.

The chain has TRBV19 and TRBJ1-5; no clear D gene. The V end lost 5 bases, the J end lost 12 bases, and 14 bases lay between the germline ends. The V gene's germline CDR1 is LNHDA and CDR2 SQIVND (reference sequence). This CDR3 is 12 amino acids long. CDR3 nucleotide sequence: TGTGCCAGTAGTGGGAGCGGGGTGGTCCAGCATTTT. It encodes CASSGSGVVQHF.

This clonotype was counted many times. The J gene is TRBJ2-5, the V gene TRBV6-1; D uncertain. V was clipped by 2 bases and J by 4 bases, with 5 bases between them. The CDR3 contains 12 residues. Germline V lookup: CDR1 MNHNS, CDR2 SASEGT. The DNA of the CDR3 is TGTGCCAGCAGTGAACGCGCAGAGACCCAGTACTTC. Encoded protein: CASSERAETQYF.

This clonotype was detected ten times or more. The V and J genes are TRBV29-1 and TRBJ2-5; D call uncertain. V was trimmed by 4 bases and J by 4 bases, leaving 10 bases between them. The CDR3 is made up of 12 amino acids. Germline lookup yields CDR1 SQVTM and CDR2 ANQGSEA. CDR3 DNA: TGCAGCGTTGGTGGTCCCGGAGAGACCCAGTACTTC. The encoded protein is CSVGGPGETQYF.

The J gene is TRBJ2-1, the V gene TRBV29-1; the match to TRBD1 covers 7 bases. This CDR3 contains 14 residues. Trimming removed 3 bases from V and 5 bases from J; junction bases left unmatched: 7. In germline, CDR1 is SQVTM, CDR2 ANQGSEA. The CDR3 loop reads CSVDATGINNEQFF. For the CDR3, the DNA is TGCAGCGTTGATGCGACAGGGATAAACAATGAGCAGTTCTTC.

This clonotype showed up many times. In nucleotides, the CDR3 is TGTGCCTGGGCCCCGGTGACCTCTGGAAACACCATATATTTT. This gives the protein CAWAPVTSGNTIYF. This sequence joins TRBV30 and TRBJ1-3; D is unclear. Germline CDR1 is GTSNPN and CDR2 is SVGIG (reference sequence). The V gene lost 5 bases and the J gene lost 0 bases, with 11 bases spanning the gap. CDR3 length: 14 residues.